This is a list of T cell receptor beta chains from one sample in a study of blood T cell repertoires in COVID-19. TCRdb's copy holds only in-frame clones and misses some; the assay was immunoSEQ multiplex PCR. The sample carries over 70,000 clones, about 72% recorded once. Material: peripheral blood. The receptors derive from a man between 65 and 79 years old with active or convalescent COVID-19. Each CDR3 is given with its conserved first and last residue. D genes are given only for firm matches. Not all rows give a size; the values are once, few, many and, for expanded clones, a class.

>TRBV28|.|few|TRBJ1-3
CASVEGAGNTIYF
TGTGCCAGCGTCGAAGGAGCTGGAAACACCATATATTTT
>TRBV5-6|.|.|TRBJ2-6
CASSFDRSGANVLTF
TGTGCCAGCAGTTTTGACAGGTCTGGGGCCAACGTCCTGACTTTC
>TRBV12-3/TRBV12-4|.|few|TRBJ2-5
CASGTGSRGTQYF
TGTGCCAGCGGTACAGGGTCTAGAGGGACCCAGTACTTC
>TRBV19|TRBD1|once|TRBJ2-3
CASRGTATDTQYF
TGTGCCAGTAGGGGGACAGCCACAGATACGCAGTATTTT
>TRBV29-1|TRBD1|.|TRBJ1-2
CSVAGTGNGYTF
TGCAGCGTTGCTGGGACAGGGAACGGCTACACCTTC
>TRBV6-4|.|medium-sized|TRBJ2-2
CASSEGSNTGELFF
TGTGCCAGCAGTGAGGGCAGCAACACCGGGGAGCTGTTTTTT
>TRBV7-6|TRBD2|.|TRBJ2-2
CASTTLAGASPGELFF
TGTGCCAGCACAACCCTAGCGGGGGCCTCCCCCGGGGAGCTGTTTTTT
>TRBV6-5|TRBD1|.|TRBJ2-7
CASSRRQGDEQYF
TGTGCCAGCAGTCGTCGACAGGGGGACGAGCAGTACTTC
>TRBV5-5|TRBD1|.|TRBJ2-3
CASSSRQGADTQYF
TGTGCCAGCAGCTCCCGACAGGGGGCAGATACGCAGTATTTT
>TRBV5-6|TRBD2|.|TRBJ2-2
CASSSGTSGGPGELFF
TGTGCCAGCAGCTCCGGGACTAGCGGGGGCCCCGGGGAGCTGTTTTTT
>TRBV28|TRBD1|once|TRBJ2-2
CASRRQGMSGELFF
TGTGCCAGCAGACGACAGGGGATGTCCGGGGAGCTGTTTTTT
>TRBV7-6|TRBD1|few|TRBJ1-6
CASSLRGPLDSPLHF
TGTGCCAGCAGCTTAAGGGGGCCGCTAGATTCACCCCTCCACTTT
>TRBV5-1|.|.|TRBJ1-1
CASSLGPRVEAFF
TGCGCCAGCAGCTTGGGGCCGCGGGTTGAAGCTTTCTTT
>TRBV6-1|.|few|TRBJ1-5
CASSEGDPAGQPQHF
TGTGCCAGCAGTGAGGGTGACCCCGCGGGTCAGCCCCAGCATTTT
>TRBV10-3|TRBD1|once|TRBJ1-1
CASSSRTGLNTEAFF
TGTGCCAGTTCGTCAAGGACAGGGCTGAACACTGAAGCTTTCTTT
>TRBV4-1|.|.|TRBJ2-2
CASSQPQNTGELFF
TGCGCCAGCAGCCAACCACAGAACACCGGGGAGCTGTTTTTT
>TRBV4-1|.|.|TRBJ2-5
CASSHPDRRETQYF
TGCGCCAGCAGCCACCCCGACAGGCGGGAGACCCAGTACTTC
>TRBV5-4|.|few|TRBJ1-4
CASSSRGGEKLFF
TGTGCCAGCAGCTCAAGGGGAGGGGAAAAACTGTTTTTT
>TRBV5-1|TRBD1|once|TRBJ1-2
CASSLSISGGAGSNYGYTF
TGCGCCAGCAGCTTGTCGATCTCAGGGGGCGCTGGGAGTAACTATGGCTACACCTTC
>TRBV5-4|.|.|TRBJ2-2
CASRYDRNTGELFF
TGTGCCAGCAGATACGATAGGAACACCGGGGAGCTGTTTTTT
>TRBV19|TRBD1|.|TRBJ1-2
CASRSQTGTGALNYGYTF
TGTGCCAGTCGGAGCCAGACCGGGACAGGGGCCCTTAACTATGGCTACACCTTC
>TRBV5-1|.|once|TRBJ2-5
CASSLARGNQETQYF
TGCGCCAGCAGCTTGGCCAGGGGAAATCAAGAGACCCAGTACTTC
>TRBV19|.|.|TRBJ1-3
CASSGATISGNTIYF
TGTGCCAGTAGTGGGGCCACAATCTCTGGAAACACCATATATTTT
>TRBV24-1|.|once|TRBJ1-5
CATSDRREEHNQPQHF
TGTGCCACCAGTGATAGGAGGGAGGAACACAATCAGCCCCAGCATTTT
>TRBV3-1/TRBV3-2|.|.|TRBJ1-1
CASSQGAGGMAFF
TGTGCCAGCAGCCAAGGTGCGGGGGGTATGGCTTTCTTT
>TRBV6-5|.|.|TRBJ2-2
CASSYEVTTGELFF
TGTGCCAGCAGTTACGAGGTTACCACCGGGGAGCTGTTTTTT
>TRBV6-5|.|few|TRBJ1-4
CASSSINSATNEKLFF
TGTGCCAGCAGTTCCATCAACAGTGCAACTAATGAAAAACTGTTTTTT
>TRBV24-1|.|.|TRBJ1-2
CATSTGSYGYTF
TGTGCCACCAGTACAGGTTCCTATGGCTACACCTTC
>TRBV10-3|.|many|TRBJ2-5
CATHPDRQETQYF
TGTGCCACCCACCCCGACAGGCAAGAGACCCAGTACTTC
>TRBV6-1|TRBD1|few|TRBJ1-6
CASSEIPAGGGSPLHF
TGTGCCAGCAGTGAAATCCCGGCAGGGGGCGGATCACCCCTCCACTTT
>TRBV5-1|TRBD2|.|TRBJ2-1
CASRTSGGADEQFF
TGCGCCAGCAGGACTAGCGGGGGGGCCGATGAGCAGTTCTTC
>TRBV29-1|.|few|TRBJ1-1
CSVGAMNTEAFF
TGCAGCGTTGGTGCGATGAACACTGAAGCTTTCTTT
>TRBV6-6|.|.|TRBJ2-7
CASLRTTDSEQYF
TGTGCCAGCTTGCGGACCACTGACAGCGAGCAGTACTTC
>TRBV28|TRBD2|.|TRBJ2-1
CASSVAGDPGEQFF
TGTGCCAGCAGTGTAGCGGGGGATCCGGGTGAGCAGTTCTTC
>TRBV4-1|.|.|TRBJ2-7
CASSQDKTDSYEQYF
TGCGCCAGCAGCCAAGATAAGACAGACTCCTACGAGCAGTACTTC
>TRBV11-2|TRBD2|.|TRBJ2-3
CASNPDARGGPRDTQYF
TGTGCCAGCAACCCCGATGCCCGGGGGGGCCCGAGAGATACGCAGTATTTT
>TRBV7-9|TRBD2|.|TRBJ2-1
CASSLAGLNEQFF
TGTGCCAGCAGCTTGGCGGGACTAAATGAGCAGTTCTTC
>TRBV18|TRBD2|once|TRBJ2-3
CASSPTGGGDTQYF
TGTGCCAGCTCACCTACGGGAGGGGGAGATACGCAGTATTTT
>TRBV19|TRBD2|.|TRBJ2-2
CASTMGLAGGWATGELFF
TGTGCCAGTACCATGGGACTAGCGGGGGGTTGGGCAACCGGGGAGCTGTTTTTT
>TRBV3-1/TRBV3-2|.|few|TRBJ1-1
CASSQAGEAFF
TGTGCCAGCAGCCAAGCAGGGGAAGCTTTCTTT
>TRBV21-1|.|.|TRBJ2-6
CASSIGKWTTQAGVTLGANVLTF
TGTGCCAGCAGCATAGGGAAGTGGACGACTCAAGCGGGGGTCACCCTGGGGGCCAACGTCCTGACTTTC